A single sample gave rise to the 25 T cell receptor beta chains below, sequenced in a study of blood T cell repertoires in COVID-19. Profiled with immunoSEQ multiplex PCR; TCRdb holds only in-frame clones, not every one. In the table there are 240,000 or so clones, 88% of which are singletons. Sequencing input: peripheral blood. Receptors originate from a woman aged 40 to 49 who had recovered from COVID-19.

This clone was recorded a few times. The chain joins TRBV10-3 to TRBJ2-7; 12 bases line up with TRBD2. CDR1 is ENHRY, CDR2 SYGVKD, per germline. Germline trimming cut 6 bases from V and 6 bases from J; bases unmatched to any gene: 12. The CDR3 has 16 amino acids. The CDR3 coding sequence is TGTGCCATCAGGAACCCCAAGACTAGCGGGAGCTCCGAGCAGTACTTC. Its protein is CAIRNPKTSGSSEQYF.

This clone was detected many times. The chain employs TRBV11-3 and TRBJ2-3; tentative D call: TRBD2 (6 bases). The germline V and J ends were trimmed by 5 bases and 0 bases, with 15 bases remaining between them. The CDR3 length is 16 residues. In germline, CDR1 is SGHNT, CDR2 YENEEA. This CDR3 is CASSPHRLASTDTQYF. The DNA for the CDR3 is TGTGCCAGCAGCCCCCATAGGCTAGCGAGCACAGATACGCAGTATTTT.

The rearrangement joins TRBV9 to TRBJ2-3; D perhaps matches TRBD2 (7 bases). The CDR3 sequence is 18 residues long. V lost 3 bases, J lost 1 base, and 21 bases lay in between. Germline CDR1 reads SGDLS; CDR2 reads YYNGEE. The CDR3 loop is CASSERARGAVGTDTQYF. Here the CDR3 DNA reads TGTGCCAGCAGCGAGAGGGCCCGGGGGGCAGTCGGCACAGATACGCAGTATTTT.

In this sample, this clone turned up many times. The rearrangement uses TRBV6-2 or TRBV6-3 and TRBJ1-2; D unclear. The length of the CDR3 is 12 residues. Looked up from germline, CDR1 is MNHEY and CDR2 is SVGEGT. V was trimmed by 6 bases and J by 13 bases, leaving 18 bases between them. The CDR3 DNA is TGTGCCAGCAGCCCCCCGGGGTCATTCCGCACCTTC. This gives the protein CASSPPGSFRTF.

This chain links TRBV30 with TRBJ2-2, with D tentatively TRBD2 (6 bases). The CDR3 contains 17 residues. CDR1 is GTSNPN and CDR2 is SVGIG in the germline V gene (reference sequence). V lost 1 base, J lost 7 bases, and 22 bases lay in between. The CDR3 protein is CAWSAPPGASALGELFF. The CDR3 DNA reads as TGTGCCTGGAGTGCCCCCCCCGGGGCTAGCGCCCTCGGGGAGCTGTTTTTT.

This sequence joins TRBV2 and TRBJ1-1, with 7 bases that match TRBD1. From germline, CDR1 is SNHLY and CDR2 FYNNEI. The CDR3 is 14 amino acids. After removal of 2 bases from V and 1 base from J, the junction contained 1 base not matched to a gene. The CDR3 DNA sequence: TGTGCCAGCAGTGAATGGGACAGGAACACTGAAGCTTTCTTT. The encoded protein is CASSEWDRNTEAFF.

The chain combines TRBV28 with TRBJ2-1, with D possibly being TRBD2 (7 bases). CDR1 MDHEN and CDR2 SYDVKM come from the germline V gene. The CDR3 loop spans 17 amino acids. V was pared by 2 bases and J by 9 bases, with 23 bases between. DNA of the CDR3: TGTGCCAGCAGTTTAGTATTGTCCAGGGTGAGGGGGGGTGAGCAGTTCTTC. Amino acid sequence: CASSLVLSRVRGGEQFF.

V gene TRBV19 combines with J gene TRBJ1-5; maybe TRBD1 (5 bases). The CDR3 loop spans 15 amino acids. The germline V gene has CDR1 LNHDA and CDR2 SQIVND (reference sequence). V shed 6 bases and J shed 0 bases, with 12 bases lying between them. CDR3 protein: CASSETGGSNQPQHF. As DNA, the CDR3 is TGTGCCAGTAGCGAGACCGGGGGTAGCAATCAGCCCCAGCATTTT.

The chain is built from TRBV15 and TRBJ2-7, with D perhaps matching TRBD2 (5 bases). The length of the CDR3 is 12 residues. Germline V lookup: CDR1 LNHNV, CDR2 YYDKDF (reference sequence). V shed 6 bases and J shed 4 bases, with 10 bases lying between them. CDR3 in amino acids: CATRDWKYEQYF. CDR3 coding DNA: TGTGCCACCAGGGACTGGAAATACGAGCAGTACTTC.

The chain uses TRBV5-1 and TRBJ1-2; no clear D gene. Germline values: CDR1 SGHRS, CDR2 YFSETQ. The CDR3 is 14 amino acids. Trimming removed 4 bases from V and 4 bases from J, with 14 bases in between. CDR3 in amino acids: CASSPEGGPYGYTF. DNA for the CDR3: TGCGCCAGCAGCCCGGAGGGAGGGCCCTATGGCTACACCTTC.

The chain joins TRBV6-6 to TRBJ2-5; D is possibly TRBD2 (6 bases). The ends were cut back, 7 bases at V and 5 bases at J, with 20 bases in the middle. The V gene's germline CDR1 is MNHNY and CDR2 SVGAGI (reference sequence). The CDR3 contains 15 residues. The DNA of the CDR3 is TGTGCCAGCACAAGCCGGCGGGGAGACGGGGAGACCCAGTACTTC. Translation gives CASTSRRGDGETQYF.

This chain uses TRBV19 with TRBJ2-7, with D perhaps matching TRBD1 (6 bases). The CDR3 is 14 amino acids. Looked up from germline, CDR1 is LNHDA and CDR2 is SQIVND (reference sequence). The V end lost 6 bases, the J end lost 6 bases, and 18 bases lay between the germline ends. The CDR3 DNA sequence: TGTGCCAGTAGCCCCTCGTGGGGGCCGGGCGAGCAGTACTTC. Its protein is CASSPSWGPGEQYF.

This chain uses TRBV11-3 with TRBJ2-1, with 10 bases identical to TRBD2. The CDR3 length is 13 residues. Germline assignment: CDR1 SGHNT and CDR2 YENEEA. V shed 6 bases and J 6 bases; nucleotides not matched to a gene: 2. The DNA for the CDR3 is TGTGCCAGCAGACTAGCGGGATCCAATGAGCAGTTCTTC. This encodes CASRLAGSNEQFF.

This chain joins TRBV30 and TRBJ1-2; 10 bases fit TRBD1. Per the germline V gene, CDR1 is GTSNPN and CDR2 is SVGIG (reference sequence). The CDR3 sequence is 14 residues long. Losses at the gene ends were 7 bases for V and 5 bases for J; bases not matched to a gene: 10. CDR3 DNA: TGTGCCTTCTCACGGGACAGGGGTGGGTATGGCTACACCTTC. Translating it yields CAFSRDRGGYGYTF.

The chain couples TRBV3-1 (or the pseudogene TRBV3-2) to TRBJ2-5; 13 positions match TRBD2. The CDR3 contains 16 residues. V lost 1 base, J lost 4 bases, and 3 bases stayed unmatched. Germline CDR1 is LGHDT and CDR2 is YNNKEL (reference sequence). CDR3 nucleotide sequence: TGTGCCAGCAGCCAAGCCGGACTAGCGGGAGCAGAGACCCAGTACTTC. Translated, it gives CASSQAGLAGAETQYF.

The chain is built from TRBV11-3 and TRBJ1-4; D is perhaps TRBD1 (6 bases). The CDR3 is made up of 16 amino acids. Trimming took 1 base from V and 7 from J, leaving 16 bases between them. Germline CDR1 is SGHNT and CDR2 is YENEEA. The CDR3: CASSLGGGAELEKLFF. The CDR3 DNA is TGTGCCAGCAGCTTAGGGGGGGGCGCAGAGCTTGAAAAACTGTTTTTT.

This sequence joins TRBV10-3 and TRBJ2-7; possibly TRBD1 for D (7 bases). V gave up 5 bases and J gave up 5 bases, with 22 bases separating them. The CDR3 contains 16 residues. Germline V gene sequence: CDR1 ENHRY, CDR2 SYGVKD. The CDR3 region is CAISRAGQTPRDEQYF. CDR3 nucleotides: TGTGCCATCAGTCGGGCGGGACAGACCCCAAGAGACGAGCAGTACTTC.

The V and J genes are TRBV4-3 and TRBJ2-7; weak D call: TRBD1 (6 bases). Trimming removed 3 bases from V and 3 bases from J, with 9 bases in between. The CDR3 is 13 amino acids. CDR1 is LGHNA, CDR2 YSLEER, per germline. CDR3 sequence: CASSQKQGYEQYF. The CDR3 region has the DNA TGCGCCAGCAGCCAGAAACAGGGCTACGAGCAGTACTTC.

The rearrangement links TRBV4-2 to TRBJ2-6; D is unclear. CDR3 size: 16 residues. Trimming stripped 1 base from V and 2 bases from J, with 9 bases between. CDR1 and CDR2 from the germline V gene are LGHNA and YNFKEQ. As DNA, the CDR3 is TGTGCCAGCAGCCAAGCGGCAGGTGCTGGGGCCAACGTCCTGACTTTC. This codes for CASSQAAGAGANVLTF.

The rearrangement uses TRBV11-2 and TRBJ1-2; TRBD1 matches at 9 bases. The CDR3 runs 14 residues. Germline V CDR1 and CDR2: SGHAT, FQNNGV. With 5 bases clipped from V and 7 bases from J, the junction kept 8 bases outside the gene matches. The CDR3 region is CASSLGDRVLGYTF. For the CDR3, the DNA is TGTGCCAGCAGCCTGGGGGACAGGGTCCTTGGCTACACCTTC.

The chain uses TRBV6-5 and TRBJ2-1; D might be TRBD1 (5 bases). The CDR3 consists of 13 residues. V lost 7 bases and J 0 bases, leaving 7 bases between the germline ends. The germline gives CDR1 MNHEY, CDR2 SVGAGI. The CDR3: CASIRVSYNEQFF. The CDR3 nucleotides read TGTGCCAGCATCAGGGTCTCCTACAATGAGCAGTTCTTC.

V is TRBV28 and J is TRBJ1-5, with D possibly TRBD1 on 5 matching bases. CDR3 length: 12 amino acids. V lost 7 bases to trimming and J lost 6 bases, with 10 bases between them. Germline loops: CDR1 MDHEN, CDR2 SYDVKM. CDR3 amino acids: CASNWGGQPQHF. The DNA of the CDR3 is TGTGCCAGCAACTGGGGGGGTCAGCCCCAGCATTTT.

V is TRBV5-1 and J is TRBJ1-5, with 7 bases fitting TRBD1. Trimming removed 3 bases from V and 3 bases from J; junction bases left unmatched: 3. The CDR3 length is 14 residues. Germline assignment: CDR1 SGHRS and CDR2 YFSETQ. CDR3 DNA: TGCGCCAGCAGCTCGGGACAGCCCAATCAGCCCCAGCATTTT. Translated: CASSSGQPNQPQHF.

In DNA, the CDR3 is TGTGCCAGCAGTTTTGGGCCGGAGGGATTGGAGCATTTT. It translates to CASSFGPEGLEHF. The chain combines TRBV27 with TRBJ1-5; no reliable D call. Germline V gives CDR1 MNHEY, CDR2 SMNVEV (reference sequence). This CDR3 contains 13 residues. V was shortened by 3 bases and J by 14 bases, with 17 bases between the two germline ends.

The chain joins TRBV9 to TRBJ2-2, with 11 bases lining up with TRBD2. The V segment lost 3 bases and the J segment 7 bases; nucleotides outside the gene matches: 5. This CDR3 is 15 amino acids long. Germline CDR1 SGDLS, CDR2 YYNGEE. CDR3 loop: CASSGGTSGYGELFF. CDR3 coding DNA: TGTGCCAGCAGCGGTGGGACTAGCGGATACGGGGAGCTGTTTTTT.